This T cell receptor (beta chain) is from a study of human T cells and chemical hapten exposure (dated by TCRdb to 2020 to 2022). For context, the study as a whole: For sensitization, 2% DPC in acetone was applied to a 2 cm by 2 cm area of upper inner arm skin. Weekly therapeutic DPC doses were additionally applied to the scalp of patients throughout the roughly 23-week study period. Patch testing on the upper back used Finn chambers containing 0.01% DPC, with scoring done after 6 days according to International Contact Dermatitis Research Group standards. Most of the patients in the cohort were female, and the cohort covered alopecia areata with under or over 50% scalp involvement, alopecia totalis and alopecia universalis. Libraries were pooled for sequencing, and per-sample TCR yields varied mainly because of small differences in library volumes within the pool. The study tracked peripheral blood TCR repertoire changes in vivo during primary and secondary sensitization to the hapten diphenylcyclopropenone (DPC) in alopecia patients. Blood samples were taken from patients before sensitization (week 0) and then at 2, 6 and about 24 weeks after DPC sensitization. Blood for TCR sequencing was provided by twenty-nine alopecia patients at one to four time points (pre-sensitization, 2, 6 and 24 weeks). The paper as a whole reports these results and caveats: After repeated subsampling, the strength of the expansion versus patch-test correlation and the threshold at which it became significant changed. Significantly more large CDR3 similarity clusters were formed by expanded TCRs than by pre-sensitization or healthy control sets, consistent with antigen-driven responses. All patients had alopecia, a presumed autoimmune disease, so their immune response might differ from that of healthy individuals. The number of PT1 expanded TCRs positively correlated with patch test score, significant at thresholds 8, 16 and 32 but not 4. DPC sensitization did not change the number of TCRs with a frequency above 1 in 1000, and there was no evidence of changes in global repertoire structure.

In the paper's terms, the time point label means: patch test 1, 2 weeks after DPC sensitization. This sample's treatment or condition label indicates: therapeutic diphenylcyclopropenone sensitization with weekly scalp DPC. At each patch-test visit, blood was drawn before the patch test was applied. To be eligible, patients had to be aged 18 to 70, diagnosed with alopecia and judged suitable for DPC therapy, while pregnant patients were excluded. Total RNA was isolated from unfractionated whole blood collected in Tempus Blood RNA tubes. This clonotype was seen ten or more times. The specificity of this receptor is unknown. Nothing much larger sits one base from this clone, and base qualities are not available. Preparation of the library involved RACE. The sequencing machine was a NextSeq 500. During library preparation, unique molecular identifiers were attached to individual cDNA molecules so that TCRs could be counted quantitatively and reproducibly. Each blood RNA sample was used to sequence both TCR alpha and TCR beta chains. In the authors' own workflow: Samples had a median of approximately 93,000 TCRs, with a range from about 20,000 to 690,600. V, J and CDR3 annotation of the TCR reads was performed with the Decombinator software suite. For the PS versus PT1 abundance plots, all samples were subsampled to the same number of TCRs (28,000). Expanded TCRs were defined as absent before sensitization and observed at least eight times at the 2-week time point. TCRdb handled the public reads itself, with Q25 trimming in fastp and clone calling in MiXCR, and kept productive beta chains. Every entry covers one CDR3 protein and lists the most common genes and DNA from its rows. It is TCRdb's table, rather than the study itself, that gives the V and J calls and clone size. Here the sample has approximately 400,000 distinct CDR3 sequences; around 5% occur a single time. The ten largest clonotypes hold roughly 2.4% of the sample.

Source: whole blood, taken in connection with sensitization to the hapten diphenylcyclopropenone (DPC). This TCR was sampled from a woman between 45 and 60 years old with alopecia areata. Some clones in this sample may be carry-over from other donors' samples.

The DNA is TGTGCCAGCAGGTCAGGGTTAGCTAACTATGGCTACACCTTC. This is translated as CASRSGLANYGYTF. Rearrangement joined TRBV13 to TRBJ1-2; TRBD1 is perhaps the D gene, given 5 matching bases. Reading the germline V gene (reference sequence) gives CDR1 PRHDT and CDR2 FYEKMQ. The germline ends are 11 bases apart after V is trimmed by 6 bases and J by 0 bases. The CDR3, from cysteine to phenylalanine, totals 14 residues. The kept DNA is CDR3 alone, 42 bases in frame from the first base. The entire variable domain, with the stretches around the CDR3 drawn from the reference TRBV13 and TRBJ1-2 proteins, is AAGVIQSPRHLIKEKRETATLKCYPIPRHDTVYWYQQGPGQDPQFLISFYEKMQSDKGSIPDRFSAQQFSDYHSELNMSSLELGDSALYFCASRSGLANYGYTFGSGTRLTVV.